The 6 T cell receptor beta chains listed next were all sequenced from one sample in a study of T cell clonality in common variable immunodeficiency. Clones were sequenced by immunoSEQ multiplex PCR, and TCRdb holds only the in-frame ones, with some missing. The repertoire shows fewer than 60,000 clones, none seen only once; the top ten take about 2%. Material for sequencing was peripheral blood mononuclear cells. The receptors shown here come from a person aged 18 to 69 in good health.

This clone was counted many times. The DNA ends 3 residues before the CDR3 does, and the rest of the CDR3 is filled in from the germline J gene. This chain links TRBV11-2 with TRBJ2-5; perhaps TRBD2 as D (6 bases). The CDR3 runs 13 residues. The V end lost 4 bases, the J end lost 5 bases, and 11 bases lay between the germline ends. In germline, CDR1 is SGHAT, CDR2 FQNNGV. The CDR3 bases that were read are TGTGCCAGCAGCTCGGGGGTACTGGAGACC. The encoded protein is CASSSGVLET. The whole CDR3 sequence is CASSSGVLETQYF.

This clone was seen ten or more times. The read gets to within 3 residues of the CDR3 end, and the germline J gene fills in the rest. The rearrangement links TRBV20-1 to TRBJ2-3; TRBD2 aligns across 7 bases. The CDR3 has 15 residues. The junction had 8 bases not matched to a gene; V was cut back by 5 bases and J by 0 bases. Germline lookup yields CDR1 DFQATT and CDR2 SNEGSKA (reference sequence). The chain's CDR3 is CSAPLGGDSTDTQYF. CDR3 DNA (partial): TGCAGTGCTCCCTTGGGGGGGGATAGCACAGATACG.

In this sample, this clone turned up many times. The read halts 3 residues ahead of the CDR3 end, with the missing end drawn from the germline J gene. The chain combines TRBV19 with TRBJ2-3; TRBD1 matches at 9 bases. After removal of 5 bases from V and 4 bases from J, the junction contained 4 bases not matched to a gene. The CDR3 totals 14 residues. Germline lookup yields CDR1 LNHDA and CDR2 SQIVND (reference sequence). This CDR3 reads CASSLGQGSDTQYF. The part of the CDR3 DNA that was read is TGTGCCAGTAGTCTGGGACAGGGATCAGATACG.

Ten or more counts support this clone. The read halts 3 residues ahead of the CDR3 end, with the missing end drawn from the germline J gene. The chain combines TRBV20-1 with TRBJ1-2, with a tentative D call TRBD1 (5 bases). The CDR3 runs 16 residues. Germline V gene data show CDR1 as DFQATT and CDR2 as SNEGSKA (reference sequence). V gave up 5 bases and J gave up 0 bases, with 19 bases separating them. Here the CDR3 reads CSAYLGRGLSNYGYTF. Incomplete CDR3 DNA: TGCAGTGCTTACCTGGGTCGGGGGTTATCTAACTATGGC.

This clone was observed at least ten times. The CDR3 end falls 3 residues outside the read, so it is completed with the germline J gene. This rearrangement joins TRBV30 to TRBJ1-6, with D unclear. V was trimmed by 6 bases and J by 0 bases, leaving 9 bases between them. Germline V gene data show CDR1 as GTSNPN and CDR2 as SVGIG (reference sequence). The CDR3 sequence is 14 residues long. CDR3 bases read: TGTGCCTGTGACTGGAGCTCCTATAATTCACCC. Translation: CACDWSSYNSP. The complete CDR3 protein is CACDWSSYNSPLHF.

As concerns this clone: The observed sequence ends 3 residues before the CDR3 terminus, with the missing tail filled in from the germline J gene. The rearrangement uses TRBV11-2 and TRBJ1-2; 9 bases are a match to TRBD1. Germline CDR1 SGHAT, CDR2 FQNNGV. The CDR3 runs to 14 residues. With V trimmed by 5 bases and J by 5 bases, 6 bases remained unmatched. The CDR3: CASSLGQGGYGYTF. CDR3 DNA (partial): TGTGCCAGCAGCCTGGGACAGGGTGGGTATGGC.